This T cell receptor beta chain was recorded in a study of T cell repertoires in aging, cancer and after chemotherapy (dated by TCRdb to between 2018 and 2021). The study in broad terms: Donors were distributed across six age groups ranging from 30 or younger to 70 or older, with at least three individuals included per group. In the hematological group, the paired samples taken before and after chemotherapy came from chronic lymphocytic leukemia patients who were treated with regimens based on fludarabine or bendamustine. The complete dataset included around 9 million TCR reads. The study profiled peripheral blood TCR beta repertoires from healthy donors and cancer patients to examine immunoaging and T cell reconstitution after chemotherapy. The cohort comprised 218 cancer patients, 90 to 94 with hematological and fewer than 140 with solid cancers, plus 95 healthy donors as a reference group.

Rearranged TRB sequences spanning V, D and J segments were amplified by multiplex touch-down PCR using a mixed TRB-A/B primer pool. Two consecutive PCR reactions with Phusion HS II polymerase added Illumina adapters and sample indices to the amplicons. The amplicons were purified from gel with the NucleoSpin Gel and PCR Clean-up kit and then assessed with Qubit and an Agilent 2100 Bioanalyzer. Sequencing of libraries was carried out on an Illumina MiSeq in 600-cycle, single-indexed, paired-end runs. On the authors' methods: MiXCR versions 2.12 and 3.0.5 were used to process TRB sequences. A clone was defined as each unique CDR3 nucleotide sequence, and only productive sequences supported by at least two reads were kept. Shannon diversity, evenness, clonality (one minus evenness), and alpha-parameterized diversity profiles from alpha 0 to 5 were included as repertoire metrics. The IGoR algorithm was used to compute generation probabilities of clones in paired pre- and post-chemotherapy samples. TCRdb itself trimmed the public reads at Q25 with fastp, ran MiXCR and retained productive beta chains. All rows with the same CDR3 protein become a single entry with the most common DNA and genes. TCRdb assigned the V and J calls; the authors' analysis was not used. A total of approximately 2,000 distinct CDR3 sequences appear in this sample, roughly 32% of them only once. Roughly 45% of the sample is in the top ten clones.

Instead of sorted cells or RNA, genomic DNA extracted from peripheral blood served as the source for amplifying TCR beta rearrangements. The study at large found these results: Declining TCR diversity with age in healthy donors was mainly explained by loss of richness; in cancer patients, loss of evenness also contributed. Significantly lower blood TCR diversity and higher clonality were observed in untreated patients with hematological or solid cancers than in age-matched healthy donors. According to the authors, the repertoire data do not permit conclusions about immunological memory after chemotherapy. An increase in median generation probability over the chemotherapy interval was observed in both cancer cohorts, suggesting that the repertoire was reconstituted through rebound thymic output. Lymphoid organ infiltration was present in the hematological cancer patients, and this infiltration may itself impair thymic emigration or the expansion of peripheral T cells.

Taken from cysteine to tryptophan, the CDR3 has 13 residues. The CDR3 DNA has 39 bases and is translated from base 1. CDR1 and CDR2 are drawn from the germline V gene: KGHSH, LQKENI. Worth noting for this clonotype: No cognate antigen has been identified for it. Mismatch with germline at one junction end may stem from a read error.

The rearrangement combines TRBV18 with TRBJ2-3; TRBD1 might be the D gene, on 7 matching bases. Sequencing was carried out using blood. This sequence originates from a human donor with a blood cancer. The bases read TGTGCCAGCGAACCAGGGGGGCCGGATACGCAGTATTGG. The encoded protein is CASEPGGPDTQYW. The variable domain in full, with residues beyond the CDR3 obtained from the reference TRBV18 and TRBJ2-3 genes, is NAGVMQNPRHLVRRRGQEARLRCSPMKGHSHVYWYRQLPEEGLKFMVYLQKENIIDESGMPKERFSAEFPKEGPSILRIQQVVRGDSAAYFCASEPGGPDTQYWGPGTRLTVL.